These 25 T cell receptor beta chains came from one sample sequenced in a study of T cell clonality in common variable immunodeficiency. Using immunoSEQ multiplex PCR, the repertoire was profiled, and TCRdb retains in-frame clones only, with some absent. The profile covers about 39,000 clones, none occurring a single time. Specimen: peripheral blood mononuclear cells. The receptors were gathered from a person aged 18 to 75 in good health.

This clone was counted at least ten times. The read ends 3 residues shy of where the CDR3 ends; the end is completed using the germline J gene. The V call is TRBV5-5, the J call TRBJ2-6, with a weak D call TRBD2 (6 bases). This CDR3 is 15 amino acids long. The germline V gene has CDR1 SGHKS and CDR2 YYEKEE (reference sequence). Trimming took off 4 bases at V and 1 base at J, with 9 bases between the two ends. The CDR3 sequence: CASSTGTSGANVLTF. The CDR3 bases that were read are TGTGCCAGCAGCACCGGGACTTCTGGGGCCAACGTC.

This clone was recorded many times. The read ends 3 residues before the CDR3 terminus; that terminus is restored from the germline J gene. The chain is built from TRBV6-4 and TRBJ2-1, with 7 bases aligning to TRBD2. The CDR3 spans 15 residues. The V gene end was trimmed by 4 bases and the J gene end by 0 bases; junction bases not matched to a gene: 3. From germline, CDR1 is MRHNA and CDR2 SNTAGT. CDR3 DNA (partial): TGTGCCAGCAGTGCGGGCGGGGGCTCCTACAATGAG. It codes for CASSAGGGSYNE. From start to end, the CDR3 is CASSAGGGSYNEQFF.

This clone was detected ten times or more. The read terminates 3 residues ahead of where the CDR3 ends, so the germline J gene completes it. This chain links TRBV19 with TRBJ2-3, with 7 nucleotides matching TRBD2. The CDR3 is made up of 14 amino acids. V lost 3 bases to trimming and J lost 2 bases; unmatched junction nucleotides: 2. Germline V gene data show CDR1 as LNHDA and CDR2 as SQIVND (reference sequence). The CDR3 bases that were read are TGTGCCAGTAGTATGAGCGGGACCACAGATACG. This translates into CASSMSGTTDT. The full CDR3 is CASSMSGTTDTQYF.

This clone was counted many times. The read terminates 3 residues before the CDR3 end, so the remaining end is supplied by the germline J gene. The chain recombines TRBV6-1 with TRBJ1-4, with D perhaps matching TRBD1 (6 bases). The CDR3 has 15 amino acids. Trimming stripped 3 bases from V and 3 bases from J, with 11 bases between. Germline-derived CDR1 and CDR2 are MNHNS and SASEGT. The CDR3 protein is CASSDPRGANEKLFF. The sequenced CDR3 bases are TGTGCCAGCAGTGATCCCAGGGGTGCTAATGAAAAA.

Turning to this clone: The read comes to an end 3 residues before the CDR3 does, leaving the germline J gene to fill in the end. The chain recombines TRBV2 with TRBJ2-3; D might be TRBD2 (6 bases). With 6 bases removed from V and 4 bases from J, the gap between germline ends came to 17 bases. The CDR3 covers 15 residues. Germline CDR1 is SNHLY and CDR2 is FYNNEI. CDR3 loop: CASRESGPRPDTQYF. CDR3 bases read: TGTGCCAGCAGGGAGAGCGGGCCCAGACCAGATACG.

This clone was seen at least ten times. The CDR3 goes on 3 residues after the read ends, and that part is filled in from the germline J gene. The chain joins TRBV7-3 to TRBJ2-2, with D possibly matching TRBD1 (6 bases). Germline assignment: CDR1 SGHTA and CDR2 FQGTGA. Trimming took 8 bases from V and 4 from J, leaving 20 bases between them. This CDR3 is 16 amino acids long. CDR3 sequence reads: CASGLHPGGGTGELFF. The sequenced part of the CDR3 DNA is TGTGCCAGCGGCCTGCATCCTGGGGGCGGCACCGGGGAG. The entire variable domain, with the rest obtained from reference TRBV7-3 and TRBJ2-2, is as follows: GAGVSQTPSNKVTEKGKYVELRCDPISGHTALYWYRQSLGQGPEFLIYFQGTGAADDSGLPNDRFFAVRPEGSVSTLKIQRTERGDSAVYLCASGLHPGGGTGELFFGEGSRLTVL.

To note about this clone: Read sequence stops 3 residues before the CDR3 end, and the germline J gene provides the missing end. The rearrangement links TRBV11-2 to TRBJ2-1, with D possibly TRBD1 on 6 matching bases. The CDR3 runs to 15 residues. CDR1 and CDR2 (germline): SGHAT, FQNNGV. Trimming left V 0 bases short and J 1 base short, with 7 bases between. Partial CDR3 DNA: TGTGCCAGCAGCTTAGATCAGGGGTCCTACAATGAG. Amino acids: CASSLDQGSYNE. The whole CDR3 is CASSLDQGSYNEQFF.

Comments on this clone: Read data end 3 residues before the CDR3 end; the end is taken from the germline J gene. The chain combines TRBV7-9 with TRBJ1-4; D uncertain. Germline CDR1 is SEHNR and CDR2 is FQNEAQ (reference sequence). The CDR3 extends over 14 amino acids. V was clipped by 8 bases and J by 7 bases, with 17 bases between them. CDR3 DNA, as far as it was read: TGTGCCAGCGAACAGATCGGAAGTAGTGAAAAA. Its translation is CASEQIGSSEK. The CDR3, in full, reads CASEQIGSSEKLFF.

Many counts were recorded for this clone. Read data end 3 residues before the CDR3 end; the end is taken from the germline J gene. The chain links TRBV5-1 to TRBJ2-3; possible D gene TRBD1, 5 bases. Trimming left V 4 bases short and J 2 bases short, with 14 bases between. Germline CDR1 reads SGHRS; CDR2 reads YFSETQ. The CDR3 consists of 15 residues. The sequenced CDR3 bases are TGCGCCAGCAGCCTTCGGCCAGGGTCCACAGATACG. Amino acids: CASSLRPGSTDT. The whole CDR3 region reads CASSLRPGSTDTQYF.

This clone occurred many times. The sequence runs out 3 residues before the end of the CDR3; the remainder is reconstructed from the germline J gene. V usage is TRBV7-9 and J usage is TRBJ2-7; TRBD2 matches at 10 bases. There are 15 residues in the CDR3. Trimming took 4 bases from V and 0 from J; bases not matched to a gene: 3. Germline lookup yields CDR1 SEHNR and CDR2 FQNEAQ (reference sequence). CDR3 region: CASSYSGRSSYEQYF. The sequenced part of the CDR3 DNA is TGTGCCAGCAGCTATAGCGGGAGGAGCTCCTACGAG.

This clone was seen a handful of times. CDR3 bases read: TGTGCCAGCAGCTTAGAGGGACAGGGGTTCTACGAC. Translated, it gives CASSLEGQGFYD. The whole CDR3 protein is CASSLEGQGFYDYTF. This sequence joins TRBV7-9 and TRBJ1-2, with TRBD1 matching 10 bases. The DNA ends 3 residues before the CDR3 does, and the rest of the CDR3 is filled in from the germline J gene. This CDR3 comprises 15 residues. Germline V gene data show CDR1 as SEHNR and CDR2 as FQNEAQ (reference sequence).

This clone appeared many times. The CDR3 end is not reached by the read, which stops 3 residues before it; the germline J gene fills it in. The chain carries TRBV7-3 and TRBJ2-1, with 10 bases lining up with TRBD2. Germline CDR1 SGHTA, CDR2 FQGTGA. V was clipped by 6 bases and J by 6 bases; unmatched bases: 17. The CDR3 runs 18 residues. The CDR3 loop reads CASSRVGTSVNLGNEQFF. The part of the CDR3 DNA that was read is TGTGCCAGCAGTAGGGTGGGGACTAGCGTTAACTTGGGCAATGAG.

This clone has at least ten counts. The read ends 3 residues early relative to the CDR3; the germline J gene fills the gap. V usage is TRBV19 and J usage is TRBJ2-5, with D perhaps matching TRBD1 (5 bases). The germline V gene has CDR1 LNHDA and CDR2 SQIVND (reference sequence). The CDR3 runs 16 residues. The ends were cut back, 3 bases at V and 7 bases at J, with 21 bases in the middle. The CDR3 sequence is CASSMGHRVPPGTQYF. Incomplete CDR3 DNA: TGTGCCAGTAGTATGGGGCACAGAGTCCCTCCAGGGACC.

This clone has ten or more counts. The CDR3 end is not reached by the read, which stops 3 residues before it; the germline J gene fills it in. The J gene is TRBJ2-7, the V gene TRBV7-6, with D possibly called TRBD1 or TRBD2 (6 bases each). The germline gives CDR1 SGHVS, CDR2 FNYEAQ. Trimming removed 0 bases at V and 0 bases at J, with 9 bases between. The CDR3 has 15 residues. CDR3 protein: CASSLAQGGSYEQYF. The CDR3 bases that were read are TGTGCCAGCAGCTTAGCACAGGGAGGCTCCTACGAG.

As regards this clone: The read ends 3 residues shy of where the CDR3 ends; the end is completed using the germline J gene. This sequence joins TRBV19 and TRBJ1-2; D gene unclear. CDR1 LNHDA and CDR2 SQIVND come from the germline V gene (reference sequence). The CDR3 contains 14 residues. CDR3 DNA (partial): TGTGCCAGTAGTCTCGGAGACCTGGACTACGAC. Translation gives CASSLGDLDYD. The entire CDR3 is CASSLGDLDYDYTF.

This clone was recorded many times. The CDR3 sequence is CASSLLGLSDTQYF. The sequenced CDR3 bases are TGTGCCAGCAGCCTCTTAGGGTTGTCAGATACG. This rearrangement joins TRBV7-6 to TRBJ2-3; D uncertain. The CDR3 end falls 3 residues outside the read, so it is completed with the germline J gene. There are 14 residues in the CDR3. V lost 5 bases and J 4 bases, leaving 13 bases between the germline ends. Germline V gives CDR1 SGHVS, CDR2 FNYEAQ.

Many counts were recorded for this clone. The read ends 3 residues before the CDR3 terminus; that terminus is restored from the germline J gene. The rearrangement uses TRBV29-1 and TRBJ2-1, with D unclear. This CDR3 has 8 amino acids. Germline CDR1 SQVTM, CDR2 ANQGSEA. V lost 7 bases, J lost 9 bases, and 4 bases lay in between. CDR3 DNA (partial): TGCAGCGGCGGTGAG. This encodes CSGGE. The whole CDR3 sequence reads CSGGEQFF.

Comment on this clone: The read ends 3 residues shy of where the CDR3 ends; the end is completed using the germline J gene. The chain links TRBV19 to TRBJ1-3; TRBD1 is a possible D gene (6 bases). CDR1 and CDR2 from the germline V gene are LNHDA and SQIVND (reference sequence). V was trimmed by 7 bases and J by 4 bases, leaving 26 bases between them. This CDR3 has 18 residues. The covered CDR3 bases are TGTGCCAGTAAGGTAGAGGCAGGGGAAGCGCAAGACGGAAACACC. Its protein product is CASKVEAGEAQDGNT. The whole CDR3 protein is CASKVEAGEAQDGNTIYF.

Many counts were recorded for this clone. The CDR3 spells CASSQERPGLGVNEQFF. The sequenced CDR3 bases are TGCGCCAGCAGCCAGGAACGACCGGGACTAGGGGTAAATGAG. V gene TRBV4-1 combines with J gene TRBJ2-1; 8 positions match TRBD2. Read data end 3 residues before the CDR3 end; the end is taken from the germline J gene. J gave up 7 bases and V 3 bases, and 14 bases lay outside the gene matches. The CDR3 is made up of 17 amino acids. CDR1 is MGHRA, CDR2 YSYEKL, per germline.

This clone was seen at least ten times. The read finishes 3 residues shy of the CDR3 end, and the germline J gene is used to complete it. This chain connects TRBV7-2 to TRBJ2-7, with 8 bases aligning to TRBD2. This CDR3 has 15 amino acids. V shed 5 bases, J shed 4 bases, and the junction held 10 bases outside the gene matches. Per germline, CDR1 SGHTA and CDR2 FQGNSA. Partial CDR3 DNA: TGTGCCAGCAGCCGGCGGGAGGCCCCTTTTTACGAG. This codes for CASSRREAPFYE. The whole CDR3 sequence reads CASSRREAPFYEQYF.

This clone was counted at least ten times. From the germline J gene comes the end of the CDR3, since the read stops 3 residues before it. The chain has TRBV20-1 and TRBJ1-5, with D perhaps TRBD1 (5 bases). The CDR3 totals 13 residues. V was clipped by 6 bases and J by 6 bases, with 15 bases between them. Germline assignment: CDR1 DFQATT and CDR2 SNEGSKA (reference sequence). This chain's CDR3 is CSAPSREGQPQHF. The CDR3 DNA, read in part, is TGCAGTGCCCCCTCCAGGGAGGGTCAGCCC.

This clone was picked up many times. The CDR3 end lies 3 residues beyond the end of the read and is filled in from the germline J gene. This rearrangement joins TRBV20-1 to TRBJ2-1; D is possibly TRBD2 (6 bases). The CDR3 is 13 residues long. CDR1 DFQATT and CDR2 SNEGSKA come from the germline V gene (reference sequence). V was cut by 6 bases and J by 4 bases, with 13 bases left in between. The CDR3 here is CSAPSTSYNEQFF. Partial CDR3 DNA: TGCAGTGCCCCGTCGACTAGTTACAATGAG.

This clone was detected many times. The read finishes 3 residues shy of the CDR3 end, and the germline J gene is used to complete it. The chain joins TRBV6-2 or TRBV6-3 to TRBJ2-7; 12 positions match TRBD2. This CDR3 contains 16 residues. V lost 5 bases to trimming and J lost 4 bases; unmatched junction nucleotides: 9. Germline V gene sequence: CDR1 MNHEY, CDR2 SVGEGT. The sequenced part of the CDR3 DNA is TGTGCCAGCAGTCCCCCAGGACTAGCGGGGCCATACGAG. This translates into CASSPPGLAGPYE. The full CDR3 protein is CASSPPGLAGPYEQYF.

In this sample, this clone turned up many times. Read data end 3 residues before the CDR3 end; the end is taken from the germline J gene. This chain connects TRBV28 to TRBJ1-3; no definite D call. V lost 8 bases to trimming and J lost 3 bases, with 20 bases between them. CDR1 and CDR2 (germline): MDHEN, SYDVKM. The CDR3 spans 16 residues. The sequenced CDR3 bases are TGTGCCAGCGGATTCGACTTAGGAGGTAGTGGAAACACC. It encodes CASGFDLGGSGNT. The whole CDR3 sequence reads CASGFDLGGSGNTIYF.

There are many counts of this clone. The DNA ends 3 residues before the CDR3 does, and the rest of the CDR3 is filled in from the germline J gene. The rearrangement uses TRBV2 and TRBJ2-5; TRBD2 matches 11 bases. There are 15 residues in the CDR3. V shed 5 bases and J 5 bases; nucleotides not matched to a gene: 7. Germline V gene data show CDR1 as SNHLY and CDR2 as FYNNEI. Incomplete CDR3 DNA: TGTGCCAGCAGTAACCTAGCGGGAGGATGGGAGACC. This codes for CASSNLAGGWET. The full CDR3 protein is CASSNLAGGWETQYF.